This entry features one TCR beta chain sequence. Amplification of TCR beta CDR3 regions used RNA as the template. Carried out on the TCR CDR3, a first-round RT-PCR used the HTBI primer set. TCRdb called the multiplex PCR reads again in MiXCR, with one record for every CDR3 protein. The sample holds about 300,000 distinct CDR3 sequences, roughly an eighth seen once. This record comes from a study of T cells in Graves' hyperthyroidism and ophthalmopathy. Over 18 months, lack of ophthalmopathy progression marked Graves' hyperthyroidism as stable. Used for diagnoses were clinical symptoms, serum thyroxine and TRAb, thyroid ultrasound and orbital computed tomography. The CDR3 is made up of 14 amino acids. Germline-derived CDR1 and CDR2 are SGHRS and YFSETQ. V trimming: 6 bases; J trimming: 1 base; junction bases outside the gene matches: 5.

Specimen: blood. The sequence was collected from a woman aged 40 to 50 with Graves' hyperthyroidism. J is TRBJ2-7 and V is TRBV5-1; 9 bases are a match to TRBD1. CDR3 in amino acids: CASTLGQGSYEQYF. CDR3 nucleotides: TGCGCCAGCACCCTAGGACAGGGGTCCTACGAGCAGTACTTC.